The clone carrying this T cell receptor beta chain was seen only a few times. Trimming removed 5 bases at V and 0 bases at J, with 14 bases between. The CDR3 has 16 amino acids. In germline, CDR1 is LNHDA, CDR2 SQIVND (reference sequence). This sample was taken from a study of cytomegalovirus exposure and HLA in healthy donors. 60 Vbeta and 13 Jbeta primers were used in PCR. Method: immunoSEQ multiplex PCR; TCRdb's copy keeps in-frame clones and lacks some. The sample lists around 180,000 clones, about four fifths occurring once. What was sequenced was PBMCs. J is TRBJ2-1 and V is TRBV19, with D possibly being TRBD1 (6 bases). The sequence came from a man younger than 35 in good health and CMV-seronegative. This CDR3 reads CASSQGTGSSYNEQFF. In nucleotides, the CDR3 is TGTGCCAGTAGTCAAGGAACAGGGTCCTCCTACAATGAGCAGTTCTTC.